Listed here are 2 T cell receptor beta chains from one sample, sequenced in a study of blood T cell repertoires in COVID-19. Profiling relied on immunoSEQ multiplex PCR, and the TCRdb table lists in-frame clones only, not all of them. The sample lists over 400,000 clones; 70% to 90% were seen once. The sample comprised peripheral blood. The receptors derive from a human donor in a cohort sampled during active COVID-19.

The chain carries TRBV5-5 and TRBJ1-6; unclear D gene. V was shortened by 0 bases and J by 13 bases, with 11 bases between the two germline ends. The CDR3 has 13 residues. Germline V gene lookup returns CDR1 SGHKS and CDR2 YYEKEE (reference sequence). The DNA for the CDR3 is TGTGCCAGCAGCTTGGGCCTAGGAACCCCCCTCCACTTT. It specifies CASSLGLGTPLHF.

The chain joins TRBV5-1 to TRBJ2-7, with 8 bases matching TRBD1. CDR3 length: 15 residues. Per the germline V gene, CDR1 is SGHRS and CDR2 is YFSETQ. Unmatched junction bases numbered 8, after V lost 5 bases and J lost 1 base. The CDR3: CASRRGQGLSYEQYF. DNA for the CDR3: TGCGCCAGCAGGCGTGGACAGGGATTATCCTACGAGCAGTACTTC.